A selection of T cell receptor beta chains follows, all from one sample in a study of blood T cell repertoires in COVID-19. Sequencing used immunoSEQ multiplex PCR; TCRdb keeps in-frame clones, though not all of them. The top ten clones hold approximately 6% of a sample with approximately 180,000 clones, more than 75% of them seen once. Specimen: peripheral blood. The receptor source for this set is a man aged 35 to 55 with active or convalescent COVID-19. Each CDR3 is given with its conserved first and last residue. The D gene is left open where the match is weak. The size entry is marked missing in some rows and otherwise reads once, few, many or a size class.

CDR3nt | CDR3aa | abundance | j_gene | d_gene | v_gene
TGTGCCAGCAGTTTTGTTTCGGGACAGTTAAATTCACCCCTCCACTTT | CASSFVSGQLNSPLHF | once | TRBJ1-6 | TRBD1 | TRBV27
TGCGCCAGCAGCCGCGACGGACAATGGGACCAGTACTTC | CASSRDGQWDQYF | - | TRBJ2-5 | - | TRBV5-1
TGCGCCAGCAGCCAAGGGGCCCATGGTGGCACTGAAGCTTTCTTT | CASSQGAHGGTEAFF | - | TRBJ1-1 | - | TRBV4-1
TGTGCCAGTAGTATAGTGACAGGGGCGACGGGCGACTATGGCTACACCTTC | CASSIVTGATGDYGYTF | - | TRBJ1-2 | TRBD1 | TRBV19
TGTGCCAGTAGTTCGACCGGGACAGGGATATCCGAGCAGTACTTC | CASSSTGTGISEQYF | - | TRBJ2-7 | TRBD1 | TRBV19
TGCGCCAGCCGAACGCAGGGACAGGCGAATGAAAAACTGTTTTTT | CASRTQGQANEKLFF | - | TRBJ1-4 | TRBD1 | TRBV5-1
TGCGCCAGCAGCCTTTATTCGGTCTCCGGGACAGGGAGAACCGGGGAGCTGTTTTTT | CASSLYSVSGTGRTGELFF | - | TRBJ2-2 | TRBD1 | TRBV10-1
TGTGCCAGCAGCGTAGGACAGGGCGTCTCTGGAAACACCATATATTTT | CASSVGQGVSGNTIYF | - | TRBJ1-3 | TRBD1 | TRBV9
TGTGCCAGCAGCTTGGGTGCGGGATCCTCCACAACGGATGGCTACACCTTC | CASSLGAGSSTTDGYTF | - | TRBJ1-2 | - | TRBV5-4
TGTGCCAGCAGTTATGAGGCAGGGGGAACGCCCCAGCATTTT | CASSYEAGGTPQHF | few | TRBJ1-5 | TRBD1 | TRBV6-2/TRBV6-3
TGTGCCAGCAGTTATCTAGGGGATGAGCAGTTCTTC | CASSYLGDEQFF | - | TRBJ2-1 | - | TRBV6-5
TGTGCCAGCAGTTTAGTCAGGGGGATCGGGGAGCTGTTTTTT | CASSLVRGIGELFF | - | TRBJ2-2 | TRBD1 | TRBV27
TGTGCCAGCAGCCGACAGGGGTCCTATGGCTACACCTTC | CASSRQGSYGYTF | - | TRBJ1-2 | TRBD1 | TRBV27
TGTGCCAGCAGTTTGCAGGGCTGGAACACCGGGGAGCTGTTTTTT | CASSLQGWNTGELFF | few | TRBJ2-2 | - | TRBV2
TGCGCCAGCAGCCAAGATTTCGGGGGGGCATTGGGAGAGACCCAGTACTTC | CASSQDFGGALGETQYF | - | TRBJ2-5 | TRBD2 | TRBV4-1
TGTGCCAGCAGTGACGGGACAGAGAACTATGGCTACACCTTC | CASSDGTENYGYTF | once | TRBJ1-2 | TRBD1 | TRBV6-1
TGCAGTGCTAGGGCAGGTGAAGCTTTCTTT | CSARAGEAFF | - | TRBJ1-1 | - | TRBV20-1
TGTGCCAGCAGTTTACCGGGACTAGCGGGATTTGGTGAGCAGTTCTTC | CASSLPGLAGFGEQFF | - | TRBJ2-1 | TRBD2 | TRBV28
TGTGCCAGCAGTACGGGGGACTCCTACGAGCAGTACTTC | CASSTGDSYEQYF | - | TRBJ2-7 | - | TRBV27
TGTGCCAGCAGCGCTTTTACTGCGGGTGGGGACTGTTTTTTT | CASSAFTAGGDCFF | once | TRBJ2-2 | - | TRBV6-5
TGTGCCAGCAGCTTTCTTGGAGCTAGCACAGATACGCAGTATTTT | CASSFLGASTDTQYF | once | TRBJ2-3 | - | TRBV7-9
TGTGCCAGCGGGACTAGCGGAAACAATGAGCAGTTCTTC | CASGTSGNNEQFF | - | TRBJ2-1 | TRBD2 | TRBV7-2
TGTGCCAGCAGTTATACAGCGGGGGCTGAAGCTTTCTTT | CASSYTAGAEAFF | - | TRBJ1-1 | - | TRBV6-5
TGTGCCAGCAGTCGACTAGTTGATGAGCAGTTCTTC | CASSRLVDEQFF | - | TRBJ2-1 | - | TRBV2
TGTGCCAGCAGTTTACAGGGGACGGGCTCCTACGAGCAGTACTTC | CASSLQGTGSYEQYF | - | TRBJ2-7 | - | TRBV27
TGTGCCAGTAGTTGGGGGGCAGGGGGCCATCAGCCCCAGCATTTT | CASSWGAGGHQPQHF | - | TRBJ1-5 | TRBD1 | TRBV19
TGTGCCAGTAGTATCCAGGGGCCCGGGAACACTGAAGCTTTCTTT | CASSIQGPGNTEAFF | - | TRBJ1-1 | - | TRBV19
TGTGCCAGCAGTTCCCAAACCGACCGGGACAGCTCCTACGAGCAGTACTTC | CASSSQTDRDSSYEQYF | - | TRBJ2-7 | TRBD1 | TRBV27
TGTGCCAGCAGCCCCGTCGGGGGGAGAAGCACAGATACGCAGTATTTT | CASSPVGGRSTDTQYF | - | TRBJ2-3 | TRBD2 | TRBV7-2
TGTGCCAGCAGCTCGGGACAGAGCACCGGGGAGCTGTTTTTT | CASSSGQSTGELFF | - | TRBJ2-2 | TRBD1 | TRBV7-3
TGTGCCAGTACTCCGGGGGGAATAATTCATGGCTACACCTTC | CASTPGGIIHGYTF | - | TRBJ1-2 | - | TRBV19
TGCAGTGCTAGTCAGGGTTTGAACACTGAAGCTTTCTTT | CSASQGLNTEAFF | - | TRBJ1-1 | - | TRBV20-1
TGTGCCAGCAGCTTAGAAGGGACAGCGTCCTACGAGCAGTACTTC | CASSLEGTASYEQYF | - | TRBJ2-7 | TRBD1 | TRBV7-2
TGCGCCAGCAGCTTGTCGGGGGGTGTGAAGGGTACGCAGTATTTT | CASSLSGGVKGTQYF | few | TRBJ2-3 | TRBD2 | TRBV5-1
TGTGCCAGCGGAGAGGTAGATCAGCCCCAGCATTTT | CASGEVDQPQHF | - | TRBJ1-5 | - | TRBV6-5
TGTGCCAGTAGTATAGGGTCTGGGGGCAGGGGTGGCAATCAGCCCCAGCATTTT | CASSIGSGGRGGNQPQHF | - | TRBJ1-5 | - | TRBV19
TGTGCCACCAGCAGGGGGACTAGCGGGAGCAATGAGCAGTTCTTC | CATSRGTSGSNEQFF | - | TRBJ2-1 | TRBD2 | TRBV15
TGTGCCAGCAGCGTACTCGCGGGAGCTGAAGCTTTCTTT | CASSVLAGAEAFF | - | TRBJ1-1 | - | TRBV9
TGTGCCAGCAGTGAGCGCAGGAACTATGGCTACACCTTC | CASSERRNYGYTF | - | TRBJ1-2 | - | TRBV6-1
TGTGCCAGTCGAAGGGACAGGGGCACCGGGGAGCTGTTTTTT | CASRRDRGTGELFF | - | TRBJ2-2 | TRBD1 | TRBV19
TGTGCCAGCAGCTTCTCACAGAATTATAATTCACCCCTCCACTTT | CASSFSQNYNSPLHF | - | TRBJ1-6 | - | TRBV7-9
TGTGCCAGCAGCCAAGAGACAGGGTTGGAAGCTTTCTTT | CASSQETGLEAFF | - | TRBJ1-1 | TRBD1 | TRBV4-2
TGCAGCTTGACTAGCCAAGAGACCCAGTACTTC | CSLTSQETQYF | - | TRBJ2-5 | - | TRBV29-1
TGTGCCAGCAGCCCGGGGCTAGCGGGAAACACAGATACGCAGTATTTT | CASSPGLAGNTDTQYF | - | TRBJ2-3 | TRBD2 | TRBV9
TGTGCCAGCAGCGAGGGGGTTTTTAGCACAGATACGCAGTATTTT | CASSEGVFSTDTQYF | few | TRBJ2-3 | - | TRBV7-2
TGTGCCAGCAGCTCCACCACAGGGGGAGTTAGCAATCAGCCCCAGCATTTT | CASSSTTGGVSNQPQHF | - | TRBJ1-5 | TRBD1 | TRBV7-8
TGTGCCAGTAGTATAGCGGGAAATACAGAGACCCAGTACTTC | CASSIAGNTETQYF | - | TRBJ2-5 | - | TRBV19